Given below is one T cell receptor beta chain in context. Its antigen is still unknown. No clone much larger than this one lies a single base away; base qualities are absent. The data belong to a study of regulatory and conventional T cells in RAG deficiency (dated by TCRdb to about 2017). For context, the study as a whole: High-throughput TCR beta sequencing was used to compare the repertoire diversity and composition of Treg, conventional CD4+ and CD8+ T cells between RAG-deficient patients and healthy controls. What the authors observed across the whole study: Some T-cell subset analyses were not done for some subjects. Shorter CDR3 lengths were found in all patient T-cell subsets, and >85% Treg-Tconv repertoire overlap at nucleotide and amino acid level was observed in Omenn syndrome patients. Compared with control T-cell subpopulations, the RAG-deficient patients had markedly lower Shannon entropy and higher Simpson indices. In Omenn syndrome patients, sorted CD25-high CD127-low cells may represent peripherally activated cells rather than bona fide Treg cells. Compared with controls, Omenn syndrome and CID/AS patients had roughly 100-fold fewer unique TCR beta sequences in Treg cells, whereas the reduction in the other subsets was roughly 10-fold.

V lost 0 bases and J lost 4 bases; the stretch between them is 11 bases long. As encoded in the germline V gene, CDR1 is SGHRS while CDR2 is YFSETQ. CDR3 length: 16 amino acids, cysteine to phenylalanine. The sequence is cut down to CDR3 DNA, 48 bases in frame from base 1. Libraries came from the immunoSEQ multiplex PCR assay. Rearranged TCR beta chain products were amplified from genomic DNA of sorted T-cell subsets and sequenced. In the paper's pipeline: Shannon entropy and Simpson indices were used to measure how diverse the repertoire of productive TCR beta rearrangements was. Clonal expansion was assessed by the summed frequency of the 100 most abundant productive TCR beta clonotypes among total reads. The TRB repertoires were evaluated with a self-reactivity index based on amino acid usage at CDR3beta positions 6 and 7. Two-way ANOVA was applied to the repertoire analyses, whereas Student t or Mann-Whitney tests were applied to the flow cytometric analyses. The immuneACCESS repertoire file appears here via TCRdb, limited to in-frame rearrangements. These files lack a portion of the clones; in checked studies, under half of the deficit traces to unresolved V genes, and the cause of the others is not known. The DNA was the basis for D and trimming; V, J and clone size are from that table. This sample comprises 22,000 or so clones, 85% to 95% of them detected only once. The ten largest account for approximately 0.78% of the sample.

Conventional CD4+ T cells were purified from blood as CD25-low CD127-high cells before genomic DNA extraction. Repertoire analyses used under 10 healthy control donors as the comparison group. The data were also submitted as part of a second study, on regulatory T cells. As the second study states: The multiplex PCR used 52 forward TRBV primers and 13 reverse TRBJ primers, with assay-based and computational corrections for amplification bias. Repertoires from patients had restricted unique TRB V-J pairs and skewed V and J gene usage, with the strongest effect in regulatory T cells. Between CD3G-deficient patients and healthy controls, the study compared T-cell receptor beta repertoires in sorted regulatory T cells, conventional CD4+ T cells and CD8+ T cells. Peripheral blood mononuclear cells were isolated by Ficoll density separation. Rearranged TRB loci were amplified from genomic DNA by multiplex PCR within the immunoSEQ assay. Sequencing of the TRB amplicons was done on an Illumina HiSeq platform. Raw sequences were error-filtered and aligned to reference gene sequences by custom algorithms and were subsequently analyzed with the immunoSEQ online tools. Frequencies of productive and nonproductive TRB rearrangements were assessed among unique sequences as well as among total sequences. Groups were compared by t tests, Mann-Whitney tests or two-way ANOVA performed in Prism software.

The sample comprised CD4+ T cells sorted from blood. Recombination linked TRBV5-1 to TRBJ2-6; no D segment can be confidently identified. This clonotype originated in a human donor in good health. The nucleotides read TGCGCCAGCAGCTTGGCCGGCGTCCCAGGGGCCAACGTCCTGACTTTC. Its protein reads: CASSLAGVPGANVLTF. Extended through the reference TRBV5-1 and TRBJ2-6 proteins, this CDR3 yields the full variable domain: KAGVTQTPRYLIKTRGQQVTLSCSPISGHRSVSWYQQTPGQGLQFLFEYFSETQRNKGNFPGRFSGRQFSNSRSEMNVSTLELGDSALYLCASSLAGVPGANVLTFGAGSRLTVL.